This T cell receptor (beta chain) comes out of a study of T cell responses to AZD1222 COVID-19 vaccine (dated by TCRdb to about 2021). For the wider study: TCR sequencing was performed for over 230 trial participants, of whom roughly 200 were given two doses of AZD1222 and around 25 were given two doses of MenACWY control vaccine. Trial participants were enrolled by age into subgroups of 18-55, 56-69 and 70-plus years, and roughly 150, 30 and 60 TCR-sequenced participants, respectively, were included in these subgroups. General study outcomes and caveats: Nearly half of unique spike-specific TCRs reportedly recognized epitopes outside regions mutated in the B.1.351 and B.1.1.7 variants. In the small 56-69-year group, the increase in depth fell short of significance, most likely because of low power. Spike-specific TCR breadth and depth rose significantly after two AZD1222 doses compared with day 0 and with MenACWY recipients. Because no day 14 peak-response samples were available, the repertoires could be characterized only after the peak T cell response. Most participants were white British and females outnumbered males, and the authors suggested that clonal diversity may have been underestimated. Conclusions about previously exposed vaccinees were limited because only a handful of AZD1222 recipients were SARS-CoV-2 seropositive at baseline. CD4 TCRs associated with the vaccine covered the entire spike protein, and the dominant responses were in regions 160-218 and 743-854.

The CDR3 regions of human TCRbeta chains were analyzed by immunosequencing. The original pipeline was this. TCRs in the repertoires were compared against a reference library of SARS-CoV-2-specific TCRs that had been generated with the MIRA antigen-specificity platform. Breadth was defined as the fraction of unique TCRs that were SARS-CoV-2-associated. Depth was defined as the fraction of total T cells that were SARS-CoV-2-associated. Using the MIRA data, every spike-specific TCR was mapped to the spike region that the TCR reacted to and assigned to either a CD4 or a CD8 class. Log10-transformed breadth and depth values were compared by one-way ANOVA with Sidak's multiple comparisons tests. Sourced from immuneACCESS, this table was stored by TCRdb with only in-frame sequences that have V and J called. A share of the clones is absent; for the studies checked, an unresolved V gene accounts for under half, and the remainder has no known explanation. Clonal size and the V and J genes are those of that table, whereas D and trimming came from the DNA. The sample data list roughly 140,000 clones, and about nine tenths of these were observed just once. The ten largest account for 1.5% to 2.5% of the sample.

According to the study, the label for this sample's time point signals: about 28 days (+/-7) after the second vaccine dose. Because spike-specific TCR depth and breadth did not differ between the two schedules, AZD1222 recipients who got a second dose at roughly 4 weeks were pooled with those who got a second dose at roughly 12 weeks. The vaccinee samples were drawn from two UK trials, COV001 and COV002, one of which was a single-blind randomized controlled phase 2/3 trial testing AZD1222 (ChAdOx1 nCoV-19) in healthy adults. For TCRbeta chain sequencing, PBMC samples were collected from trial participants at day 0 and at day 28 after the second dose. Concerning this clone: The specificity of this receptor is unknown. No base qualities exist here, and no much larger clone lies one base off it.

The TCR originated in an adult who received the AZD1222 COVID-19 vaccine. Specimen: peripheral blood, collected 28 days after the second AZD1222 dose.

The CDR3 reads as follows: CASSDIADTQYF. The DNA sequence is TGCGCCAGCAGTGATATTGCAGATACGCAGTATTTT. The V and J segments used are TRBV10-1 and TRBJ2-3; confidence is insufficient to name the D gene. The CDR3, cysteine through phenylalanine, is 12 amino acids long. Just CDR3 DNA is preserved here, 36 bases in frame from base 1. CDR1 and CDR2, per the germline V gene (reference sequence), are WNHNN and SYGVQD. The trim is 3 bases for V and 4 bases for J, with a gap of 5 bases between the germline ends.